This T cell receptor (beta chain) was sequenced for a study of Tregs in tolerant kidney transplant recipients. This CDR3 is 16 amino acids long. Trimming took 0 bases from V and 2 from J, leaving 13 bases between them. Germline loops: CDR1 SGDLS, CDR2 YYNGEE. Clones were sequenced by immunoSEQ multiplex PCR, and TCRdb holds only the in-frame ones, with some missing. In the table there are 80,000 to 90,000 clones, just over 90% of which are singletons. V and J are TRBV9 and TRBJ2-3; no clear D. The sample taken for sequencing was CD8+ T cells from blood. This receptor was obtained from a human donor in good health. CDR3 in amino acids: CASSVDANGYTDTQYF. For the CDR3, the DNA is TGTGCCAGCAGCGTAGATGCGAACGGGTACACAGATACGCAGTATTTT.